This T cell receptor beta chain was captured in a study of T-cell reconstitution after alpha-beta-depleted transplantation in children. Study-wide findings and caveats: The authors attributed T-cell counts and diversity one year after transplant mostly to newly produced T cells.

This clonotype was found many times. Its antigen is not known. Researchers prepared the TCRbeta library using unique molecular identifiers, the study reports. TCRdb recomputed calls from the PCR reads with MiXCR, one row per CDR3 protein. The data show about 300,000 distinct CDR3 sequences, just over 7.5% seen once. The CDR3 has 13 amino acids. The V end lost 5 bases, the J end lost 4 bases, and 11 bases lay between the germline ends. The J gene is TRBJ1-1, the V gene TRBV12-3 or TRBV12-4; perhaps TRBD1 as D (6 bases). The clonotype originates from a female patient aged 2 to 10 who had a stem cell transplant for Fanconi anemia, so the T cells may come from the graft donor. The specimen comprised peripheral blood, sampled 360 days after TCRalphabeta/CD19-depleted stem cell transplant. This CDR3 reads CASSPGQTTEAFF. CDR3 nucleotide sequence: TGTGCCAGCAGTCCCGGACAGACCACTGAAGCTTTCTTT.